The subject of this entry is one T cell receptor (beta chain). The repertoire was sequenced with immunoSEQ multiplex PCR; TCRdb's copy has only in-frame clones and lacks some. The sample shows 130,000 or so clones, roughly 84% of them seen only once. These data are taken from a study of blood T cell repertoires in COVID-19. Study-level information: The United States, Italy and Spain were the sources of the acute and convalescent COVID-19 samples.

CDR3 length equals 16 residues. V dropped 0 bases and J dropped 10; count of bases not matched to a gene: 13. CDR1 and CDR2 (germline): LGHNA, YSLEER. What was sequenced was PBMCs or T cells enriched from blood (not recorded which). The receptor's source is a woman under 40 who had recovered from COVID-19. The rearrangement uses TRBV4-3 and TRBJ1-1, with 8 bases identical to TRBD1. CDR3 sequence (DNA): TGCGCCAGCAGCCAAGAGGGGCGGCAGGGGGCAGGGTCAGCTTTCTTT. Its protein product is CASSQEGRQGAGSAFF.